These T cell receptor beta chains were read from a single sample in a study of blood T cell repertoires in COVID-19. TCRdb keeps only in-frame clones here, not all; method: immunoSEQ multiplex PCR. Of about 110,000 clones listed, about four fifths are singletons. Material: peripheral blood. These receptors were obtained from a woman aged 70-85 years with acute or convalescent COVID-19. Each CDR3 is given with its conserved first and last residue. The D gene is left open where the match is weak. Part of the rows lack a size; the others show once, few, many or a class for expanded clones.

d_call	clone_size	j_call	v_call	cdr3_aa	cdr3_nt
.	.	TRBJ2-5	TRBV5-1	CASGFGTPQGETQYF	TGCGCCAGCGGCTTCGGGACTCCCCAGGGAGAGACCCAGTACTTC
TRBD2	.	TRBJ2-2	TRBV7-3	CASSLAGVRTGELFF	TGTGCCAGCAGCTTAGCGGGAGTGAGAACCGGGGAGCTGTTTTTT
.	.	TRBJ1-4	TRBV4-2	CASSQVRTVNEKLFF	TGTGCCAGCAGCCAAGTACGCACAGTTAATGAAAAACTGTTTTTT
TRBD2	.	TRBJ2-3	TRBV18	CASSPSGTSVRSTQYF	TGTGCCAGCTCACCTTCCGGGACTAGCGTAAGGAGTACGCAGTATTTT
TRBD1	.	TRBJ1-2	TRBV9	CASSDRTGGFFGYTF	TGTGCCAGCAGCGATAGGACAGGGGGATTTTTTGGCTACACCTTC
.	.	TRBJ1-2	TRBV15	CATSRLGKLDYGYTF	TGTGCCACCAGCAGATTGGGCAAGTTGGACTATGGCTACACCTTC
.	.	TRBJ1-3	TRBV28	CASSSAGQGNTIYF	TGTGCCAGCAGTTCAGCAGGGCAAGGAAACACCATATATTTT
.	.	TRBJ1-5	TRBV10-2	CASSVNPEDQPQHF	TGCGCCAGCAGTGTAAACCCGGAGGATCAGCCCCAGCATTTT
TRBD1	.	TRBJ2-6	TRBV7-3	CASSLTGTGGTGANVLTF	TGTGCCAGCAGCTTAACCGGGACAGGGGGCACTGGGGCCAACGTCCTGACTTTC
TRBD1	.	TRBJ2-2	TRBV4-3	CASSQDMAGGLNTGELFF	TGCGCCAGCAGCCAAGATATGGCAGGGGGCCTTAACACCGGGGAGCTGTTTTTT
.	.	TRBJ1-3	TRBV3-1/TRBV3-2	CASRLTGSGNTIYF	TGTGCCAGCAGACTGACAGGCTCTGGAAACACCATATATTTT
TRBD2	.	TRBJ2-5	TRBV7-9	CASSPRLAGTEETQYF	TGTGCCAGCAGCCCGCGACTAGCGGGGACGGAGGAGACCCAGTACTTC
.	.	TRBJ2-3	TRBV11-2	CASSPYGQHTDTQYF	TGTGCCAGCAGCCCATACGGACAACACACAGATACGCAGTATTTT
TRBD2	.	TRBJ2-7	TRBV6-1	CASSQVAGVATYEQYF	TGTGCCAGCAGTCAAGTAGCGGGAGTGGCCACCTACGAGCAGTACTTC
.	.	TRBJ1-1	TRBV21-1	CASSNPSGTGGLKTEAFF	TGTGCCAGCAGCAATCCCTCCGGGACAGGGGGACTAAAGACTGAAGCTTTCTTT
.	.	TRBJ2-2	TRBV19	CASSPRVGSGELFF	TGTGCCAGTAGCCCGAGGGTCGGTTCCGGGGAGCTGTTTTTT
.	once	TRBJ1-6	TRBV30	CAWSGPYNSPLHF	TGTGCCTGGAGTGGTCCGTATAATTCACCCCTCCACTTT
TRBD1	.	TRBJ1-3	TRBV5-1	CASSIGQGAGGNTIYF	TGCGCCAGCAGTATTGGACAGGGGGCAGGTGGAAACACCATATATTTT
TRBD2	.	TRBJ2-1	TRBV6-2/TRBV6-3	CASSSPLTSGGATEQFF	TGTGCCAGCAGTTCCCCACTGACTAGCGGGGGGGCAACTGAGCAGTTCTTC
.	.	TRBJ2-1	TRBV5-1	CASSKGGPLEEQFF	TGCGCCAGCAGCAAAGGCGGGCCTCTCGAAGAGCAGTTCTTC
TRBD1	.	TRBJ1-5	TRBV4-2	CASSQDPDRVKSSNQPQHF	TGTGCCAGCAGCCAAGACCCGGACAGGGTAAAATCGAGCAATCAGCCCCAGCATTTT
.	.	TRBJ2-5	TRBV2	CASSRSTLRGETQYF	TGTGCCAGCAGCCGAAGCACCCTCCGGGGAGAGACCCAGTACTTC
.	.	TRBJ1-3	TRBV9	CASSESLSGNTIYF	TGTGCCAGCAGCGAATCCCTCTCTGGAAACACCATATATTTT
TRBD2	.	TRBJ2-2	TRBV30	CAWRVRGGRANTGELFF	TGTGCCTGGCGTGTCCGGGGGGGGAGAGCGAACACCGGGGAGCTGTTTTTT
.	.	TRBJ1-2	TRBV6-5	CASKMTVNYGYTF	TGTGCCAGCAAAATGACAGTCAACTATGGCTACACCTTC
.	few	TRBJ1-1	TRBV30	CAWTGQRNTEAFF	TGTGCCTGGACCGGACAGAGGAACACTGAAGCTTTCTTT
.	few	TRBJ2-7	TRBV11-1	CASSLNTFYEQYF	TGTGCCAGCAGCTTAAACACGTTCTACGAGCAGTACTTC
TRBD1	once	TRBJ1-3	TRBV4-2	CASSQGTGGSGNTIYF	TGTGCCAGCAGCCAGGGGACAGGGGGCTCTGGAAACACCATATATTTT
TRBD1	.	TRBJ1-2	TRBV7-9	CASSLEAGGGYGYTF	TGTGCCAGCAGCTTAGAGGCAGGGGGAGGCTATGGCTACACCTTC
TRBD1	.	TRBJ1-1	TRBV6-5	CASRGQLNTEAFF	TGTGCCAGCAGGGGACAGCTGAACACTGAAGCTTTCTTT
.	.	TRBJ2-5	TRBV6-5	CASTPSETQYF	TGTGCCAGCACTCCCTCTGAGACCCAGTACTTC
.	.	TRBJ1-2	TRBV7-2	CASSLGQYYGYTF	TGTGCCAGCAGCTTGGGCCAGTACTATGGCTACACCTTC
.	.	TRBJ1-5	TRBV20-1	CSAKTGQPQHF	TGCAGTGCTAAGACGGGTCAGCCCCAGCATTTT
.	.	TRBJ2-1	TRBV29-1	CSVVIAYNEQFF	TGCAGCGTTGTAATAGCCTACAATGAGCAGTTCTTC
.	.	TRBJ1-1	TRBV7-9	CASSSRTQRVRNTEAFF	TGTGCCAGCAGCTCACGAACACAGAGGGTGAGGAACACTGAAGCTTTCTTT
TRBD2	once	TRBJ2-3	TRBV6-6	CASSYSTSSGADTQYF	TGTGCCAGCAGTTACTCGACGTCTAGCGGTGCAGATACGCAGTATTTT
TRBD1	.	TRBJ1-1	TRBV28	CASSLHRPGGTTEAFF	TGTGCCAGCAGTCTCCACCGACCAGGGGGTACCACTGAAGCTTTCTTT
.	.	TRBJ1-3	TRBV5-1	CASSLGGRRVDTIYF	TGCGCCAGCAGCTTGGGGGGCCGGAGGGTGGACACCATATATTTT
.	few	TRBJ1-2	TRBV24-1	CATSDPGWAGGYTF	TGTGCCACCAGTGACCCCGGTTGGGCAGGTGGCTACACCTTC
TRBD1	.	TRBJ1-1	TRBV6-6	CASTSQKGQGSLSAFF	TGTGCCAGCACCTCCCAGAAAGGACAGGGGTCCCTTTCAGCTTTCTTT